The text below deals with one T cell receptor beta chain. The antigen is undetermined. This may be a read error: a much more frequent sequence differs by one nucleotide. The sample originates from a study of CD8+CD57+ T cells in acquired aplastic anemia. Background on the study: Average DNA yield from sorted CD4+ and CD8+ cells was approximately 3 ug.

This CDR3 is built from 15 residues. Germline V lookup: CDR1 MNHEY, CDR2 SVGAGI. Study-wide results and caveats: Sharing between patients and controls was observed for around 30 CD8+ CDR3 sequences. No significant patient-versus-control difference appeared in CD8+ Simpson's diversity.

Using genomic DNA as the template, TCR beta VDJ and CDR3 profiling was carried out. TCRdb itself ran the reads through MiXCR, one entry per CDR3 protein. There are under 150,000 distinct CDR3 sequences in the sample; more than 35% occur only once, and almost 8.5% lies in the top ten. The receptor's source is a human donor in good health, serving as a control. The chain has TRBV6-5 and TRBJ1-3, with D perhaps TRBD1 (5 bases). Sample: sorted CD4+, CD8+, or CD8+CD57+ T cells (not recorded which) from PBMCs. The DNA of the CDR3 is TGTGCCAGCAGTTACTCTGCGGGGGTCGGAAACACCATATGTTTT. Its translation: CASSYSAGVGNTICF.